This T cell receptor (beta chain) emerged from a study of cytomegalovirus exposure and HLA in healthy donors. Study overall: Findings of an earlier analysis included more than 90 million unique TCR beta sequences from roughly 200 million T cells.

Findings of the study overall: HLA alleles showed associations with 16,951 TCR beta sequences in a later analysis, at a 0.05 false discovery rate. A few V segments could not be told apart, such as TRBV6-2 and TRBV6-3, and were left out. The later analysis indicated that the majority of CMV-associated TCR beta chains appeared HLA-restricted.

For this clone: What it binds is not known.

This PCR relied on a set of 60 Vbeta primers and 13 Jbeta primers. Generated by immunoSEQ multiplex PCR, the TCRdb table keeps only in-frame clones and is missing some. The table includes 250,000 to 350,000 clones, roughly 90% detected once. CDR1 and CDR2 (germline): LNHDA, SQIVND (reference sequence). This CDR3 has 15 amino acids. V gave up 5 bases and J gave up 1 base; unmatched junction bases: 3. The sequence came from a man aged 35 to 55 in good health and CMV-seropositive. J is TRBJ2-3 and V is TRBV19, with TRBD2 matching 10 bases. The sample comprised PBMCs. CDR3 protein: CASSSGLAGTDTQYF. CDR3 bases: TGTGCCAGTAGTTCCGGACTAGCGGGCACAGATACGCAGTATTTT.